The rows below give T cell receptor beta chains drawn from one sample of a study of shared clonotypes between healthy human individuals. Profiling relied on immunoSEQ multiplex PCR, and the TCRdb table lists in-frame clones only, not all of them. The sample has some 800,000 clones, around 92% seen once. The specimen was naive CD8+ T cells sorted from blood. These receptors were taken from a man aged 25 to 45 in good health. CDR3s include the opening cysteine and the closing phenylalanine or tryptophan. D genes are given only for firm matches. Clone size is stated in some rows and not others, as once, few, many or a class when expanded.

clone_size,j_call,v_call,d_call,cdr3_nt,cdr3_aa
.,TRBJ2-7,TRBV4-1,.,TGCGCCAGCAGCCAAGATTTCGCCCTTGGGTACGAGCAGTACTTC,CASSQDFALGYEQYF
.,TRBJ2-7,TRBV5-4,.,TGTGCCAGCAGCTTTGTGGGACGATCCTACGAGCAGTACTTC,CASSFVGRSYEQYF
.,TRBJ2-1,TRBV7-2,.,TGTGCCAGCAGCTCCTACCGGGACAATGAGCAGTTCTTC,CASSSYRDNEQFF
.,TRBJ2-7,TRBV30,.,TGTGCCTGCCGAATGGAGGCCTACGAGCAGTACTTC,CACRMEAYEQYF
once,TRBJ2-1,TRBV13,TRBD2,TGTGCCAGCAGCCTAGAAACGAGGACTAGCGGGAGAATCAATGAGCAGTTCTTC,CASSLETRTSGRINEQFF
.,TRBJ2-7,TRBV5-4,.,TGTGCCAGCAGCTGGGGACAAAACTCCTACGAGCAGTACTTC,CASSWGQNSYEQYF
.,TRBJ1-3,TRBV4-1,.,TGCGCCAGCAGCCCCGGCGGCACCCTCTCTGGAAACACCATATATTTT,CASSPGGTLSGNTIYF
few,TRBJ2-7,TRBV5-1,TRBD1,TGCGCCAGCCGGGACAGGGGGCCGACCGAGCAGTACTTC,CASRDRGPTEQYF
.,TRBJ2-1,TRBV10-2,TRBD1,TGCGCCAGCAGTGATTCCGGGACAGGGCTAACACCGGGACCAAGTACGTACAATGAGCAGTTCTTC,CASSDSGTGLTPGPSTYNEQFF
.,TRBJ2-7,TRBV11-2,.,TGTGCCAGCAGCTTAGTCAGGGGATCCTACGAGCAGTACTTC,CASSLVRGSYEQYF
.,TRBJ2-3,TRBV6-6,TRBD1,TGTGCCAGCAGCCGACAGGGACCAGATACGCAGTATTTT,CASSRQGPDTQYF
.,TRBJ2-1,TRBV19,.,TGTGCCAGTAGTAGGGGGGGACACCAGTCCGGGTCCTCCTACAATGAGCAGTTCTTC,CASSRGGHQSGSSYNEQFF
.,TRBJ1-5,TRBV28,TRBD1,TGTGCCAGCAGGGACAGGGTAAATCAGCCCCAGCATTTT,CASRDRVNQPQHF
.,TRBJ2-7,TRBV29-1,.,TGCAGCGTAGGACATAATTCCTACGAGCAGTACTTC,CSVGHNSYEQYF
.,TRBJ1-4,TRBV19,.,TGTGCCAGTAGTATGGACCGGGAAAAACTGTTTTTT,CASSMDREKLFF